This T cell receptor (beta chain) was sequenced during a study of neurological immune-mediated disorders. Study summary: The roughly 34 multiple sclerosis patients comprised roughly 31 that were relapsing-remitting and 3 that were secondary progressive. General study points: Phylogenetic grouping put 18 of 34 multiple sclerosis patients' repertoires into one related-CDR3 cluster, a possible signature. None of the CDR3 amino acid sequences of expanded clones were shared across subjects, and this suggested private repertoires in all groups.

Germline V CDR1 and CDR2: DFQATT, SNEGSKA (reference sequence). This CDR3 has 13 residues. There are many counts of this clonotype. Its specificity is not known. With 10-nucleotide random UMIs included, cDNA was synthesized by 5'RACE. TCRdb re-derived calls from the 5' RACE reads in MiXCR, one entry per CDR3 protein. The sample has 100,000 or so distinct CDR3 sequences, 3.5% to 4% seen once; the top ten hold roughly 6%. This chain uses TRBV20-1 with TRBJ2-5, with TRBD1 identical over 7 bases. The receptor was derived from a young woman with multiple sclerosis. Sequenced sample: PBMCs. The CDR3 coding sequence is TGCGGAACCCAGCAGGGGGTCATGGAGACCCAGTACTTC. It is translated as CGTQQGVMETQYF.